This TCR beta chain was observed in a study of siplizumab effects on memory and regulatory T cells. Germline V CDR1 and CDR2: SGHVS, FQNEAQ. V was pared by 4 bases and J by 9 bases, with 11 bases between. This CDR3 comprises 12 residues. About 91,000 TCR templates were measured in each sample. The repertoire was sequenced with immunoSEQ multiplex PCR; TCRdb's copy has only in-frame clones and lacks some. The repertoire has around 45,000 clones, roughly 84% of them found once; the top ten carry roughly 0.3%. Study-wide points: A naive or memory phenotype could not be assigned to roughly 75-97% of the proliferating CD4+ or CD8+ clones.

Comment on this clone: Its target is unknown.

Sequencing was carried out using naive CD8+ T cells sorted from blood. V usage is TRBV7-8 and J usage is TRBJ2-3, with D hard to call. This TCR came from a human donor in good health. In DNA form, the CDR3 reads TGTGCCAGCAGCTCCGACGGTGAGACGCAGTATTTT. This encodes CASSSDGETQYF.